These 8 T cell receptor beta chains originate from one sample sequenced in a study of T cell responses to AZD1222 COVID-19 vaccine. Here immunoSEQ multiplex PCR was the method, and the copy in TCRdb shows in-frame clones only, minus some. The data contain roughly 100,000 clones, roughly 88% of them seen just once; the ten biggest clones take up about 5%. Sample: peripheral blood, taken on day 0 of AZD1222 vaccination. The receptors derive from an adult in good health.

This CDR3 reads CASSLQGTMNTGELFF. The CDR3 nucleotides are TGTGCCAGCAGCTTGCAGGGGACTATGAACACCGGGGAGCTGTTTTTT. The rearrangement uses TRBV5-6 and TRBJ2-2, with D tentatively TRBD2 (7 bases). The germline CDR1 and CDR2 sequences are SGHDT and YYEEEE. V was cut by 1 base and J by 1 base, with 11 bases left in between. CDR3 length equals 16 residues.

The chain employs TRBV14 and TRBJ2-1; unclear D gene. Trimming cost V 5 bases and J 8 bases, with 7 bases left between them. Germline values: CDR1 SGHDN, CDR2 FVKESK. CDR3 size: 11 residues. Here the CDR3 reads CASSVRDEQFF. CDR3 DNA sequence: TGTGCCAGCAGCGTTCGGGATGAGCAGTTCTTC.

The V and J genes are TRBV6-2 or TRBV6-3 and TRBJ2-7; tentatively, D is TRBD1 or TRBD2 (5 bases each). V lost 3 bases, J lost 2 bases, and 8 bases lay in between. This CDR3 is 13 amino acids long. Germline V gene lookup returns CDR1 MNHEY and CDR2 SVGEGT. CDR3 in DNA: TGTGCCAGCAGTTATAAGGGACCCTACGAGCAGTACTTC. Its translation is CASSYKGPYEQYF.

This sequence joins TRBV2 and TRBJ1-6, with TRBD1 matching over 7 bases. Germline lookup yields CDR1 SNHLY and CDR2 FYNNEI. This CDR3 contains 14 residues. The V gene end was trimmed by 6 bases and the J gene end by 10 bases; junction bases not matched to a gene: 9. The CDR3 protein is CASRGDSQSSPLHF. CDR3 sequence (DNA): TGTGCCAGCAGGGGGGACAGCCAGTCCTCACCCCTCCACTTT. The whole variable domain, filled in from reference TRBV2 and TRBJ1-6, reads EPEVTQTPSHQVTQMGQEVILRCVPISNHLYFYWYRQILGQKVEFLVSFYNNEISEKSEIFDDQFSVERPDGSNFTLKIRSTKLEDSAMYFCASRGDSQSSPLHFGNGTRLTVT.

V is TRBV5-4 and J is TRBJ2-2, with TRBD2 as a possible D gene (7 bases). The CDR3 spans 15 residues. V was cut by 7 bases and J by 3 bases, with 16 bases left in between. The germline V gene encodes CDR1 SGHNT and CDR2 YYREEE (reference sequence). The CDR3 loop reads CASQRGGSDTGELFF. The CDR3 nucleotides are TGTGCCAGCCAGCGCGGGGGCAGTGACACCGGGGAGCTGTTTTTT.

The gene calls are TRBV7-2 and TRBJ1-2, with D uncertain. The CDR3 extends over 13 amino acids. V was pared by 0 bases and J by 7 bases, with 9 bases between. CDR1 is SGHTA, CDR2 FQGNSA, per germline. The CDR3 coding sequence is TGTGCCAGCAGCTTAGCGGATTTGGGTGGCTACACCTTC. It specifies CASSLADLGGYTF.

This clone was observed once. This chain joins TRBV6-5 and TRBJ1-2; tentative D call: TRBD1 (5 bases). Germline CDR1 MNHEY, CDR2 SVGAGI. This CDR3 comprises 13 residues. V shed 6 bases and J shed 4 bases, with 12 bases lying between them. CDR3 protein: CASRITGAYGYTF. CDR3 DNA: TGTGCCAGCAGAATTACCGGGGCCTATGGCTACACCTTC.

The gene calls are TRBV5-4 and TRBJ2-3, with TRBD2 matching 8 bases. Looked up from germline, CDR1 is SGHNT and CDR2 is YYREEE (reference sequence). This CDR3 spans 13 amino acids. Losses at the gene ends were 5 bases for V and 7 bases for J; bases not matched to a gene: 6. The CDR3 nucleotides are TGTGCCAGCAGAGGGACTAGTGAGCATACGCAGTATTTT. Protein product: CASRGTSEHTQYF.